The rows below give T cell receptor beta chains drawn from one sample of a study of relationships among human T cell subsets. TCRdb redid the calling of the multiplex PCR reads with MiXCR, one entry per CDR3 protein. The profile covers approximately 15,000 distinct CDR3 sequences, with 50% to 75% appearing a single time and roughly 2% taken by the ten largest. The sequenced material came from Tregs sorted from blood. The receptor source for this set is a man aged 40-49 years in good health. Each CDR3 is given with its conserved first and last residue. Each record gives: D gene, V gene, clone size, J gene, CDR3 DNA, CDR3 protein. D genes are given only for firm matches. Only some rows state a clone size, as once, few, many or a class for expanded clones.

>.|TRBV6-1|.|TRBJ1-2
TGTGCCAGCAGTGAAGCGCTGAAAGTTAGCTATGGCTACACCTTC
CASSEALKVSYGYTF
>TRBD2|TRBV10-3|.|TRBJ2-1
TGTGCCATCAGTGACTCGGCTAGCGGGAGGAACAATGAGCAGTTCTTC
CAISDSASGRNNEQFF
>.|TRBV11-1|few|TRBJ2-3
TGTGCCAGCAGCTCACCTCGGGATTATACGCAGTATTTT
CASSSPRDYTQYF
>.|TRBV6-5|.|TRBJ2-7
TGTGCCAGCAGTTTGGCCTTAGGCGAGCAGTACTTC
CASSLALGEQYF
>.|TRBV11-2|.|TRBJ2-1
TGTGCCAGCAGCTTAGACCGCGGTGAGCAGTTCTTC
CASSLDRGEQFF
>.|TRBV30|once|TRBJ2-5
TGTGCCCGGAGAGCTCGGGGAAGGGAGACCCAGTACTTC
CARRARGRETQYF
>.|TRBV28|.|TRBJ2-7
TGTGCCAGCAGTGGGGCAAACCTCTCCTACGAGCAGTACTTC
CASSGANLSYEQYF
>.|TRBV2|.|TRBJ2-2
TGTGCCAGCAGCGCGGACACCGGGGAGCTGTTTTTT
CASSADTGELFF
>TRBD1|TRBV10-3|.|TRBJ1-2
TGTGCCATCAGTGATATGACAGGGTCTGGCTACACCTTC
CAISDMTGSGYTF
>TRBD1|TRBV20-1|few|TRBJ2-6
TGCAGTGCTAGAGCAGGGGGATGGGCCAACGTCCTGACTTTC
CSARAGGWANVLTF
>.|TRBV7-9|.|TRBJ2-7
TGTGCCAGCAGCTTAGGGACCGAGTACGAGCAGTGCTTC
CASSLGTEYEQCF
>TRBD2|TRBV4-2|few|TRBJ2-1
TGTGCCAGCAGCCCCTTGGGGAGGGACTATGCCTACAATGAGCAGTTCTTC
CASSPLGRDYAYNEQFF
>TRBD1|TRBV29-1|few|TRBJ1-5
TGCAGCGAGGAACAGGGGATTCGTCAGCCCCAGCATTTT
CSEEQGIRQPQHF
>.|TRBV28|.|TRBJ2-7
TGTGCCAGCAGTTCGTATAGTGGGACGGGCCCCTTGAAGCAGTACTTC
CASSSYSGTGPLKQYF
>.|TRBV27|few|TRBJ2-3
TGTGCCAGCAGTGCCGGCGTCGGAGATACGCAGTATTTT
CASSAGVGDTQYF
>.|TRBV4-1|.|TRBJ1-5
TGCGCCAGCAGCCAAGCACGGGGGCATCAGCCCCAGCATTTT
CASSQARGHQPQHF
>.|TRBV11-1|once|TRBJ2-1
TGTGCCAGCAGCTTAGTAGGAGGGCCTGGCAATGAGCAGTTCTTC
CASSLVGGPGNEQFF
>TRBD1|TRBV5-1|.|TRBJ2-1
TGCGCCAGCAGCTCCGGGACAGCGAGGGGAAATGAGCAGTTCTTC
CASSSGTARGNEQFF
>.|TRBV12-3/TRBV12-4|once|TRBJ2-1
TGTGCCAGCAGTTCGTCCAGAGGGAACAATGAGCAGTTCTTC
CASSSSRGNNEQFF
>.|TRBV28|.|TRBJ2-2
TGTGCCAGCAGTTTGGCCGGGACACCGAACACCGGGGAGCTGTTTTTT
CASSLAGTPNTGELFF
>.|TRBV29-1|few|TRBJ1-2
TGCAGCGTTTACGGGACTTGGACGTCTGGCTACACCTTC
CSVYGTWTSGYTF
>.|TRBV4-1|.|TRBJ1-1
TGCGCCAGCAGCCCTTGGCCGGGCGGGCGTGGGGAGGCTTTCTTT
CASSPWPGGRGEAFF
>.|TRBV11-2|.|TRBJ2-5
TGTGCCAGCAGCTTACTTAATTCCGGCAAAGAGACCCAGTACTTC
CASSLLNSGKETQYF
>.|TRBV4-1|.|TRBJ2-7
TGCGCCAGCAGCCAAGATAGAGGCGAGCAGTACTTC
CASSQDRGEQYF
>.|TRBV28|.|TRBJ2-5
TGTGCCAGCGGAGGGACGCTCCGGGAGACCCAGTACTTC
CASGGTLRETQYF
>.|TRBV11-2|medium-sized|TRBJ2-7
TGTGCCAGCAGTTCTAGGGGTCGCTACGAGCAGTACTTC
CASSSRGRYEQYF
>.|TRBV5-1|once|TRBJ2-3
TGCGTCAGCAACGTCAACCCCACAGATACGCAGTATTTT
CVSNVNPTDTQYF
>.|TRBV20-1|.|TRBJ2-1
TGCAGTGCTCCACGACGGACGGGGGAGTCCTACAATGAGCAGTTCTTC
CSAPRRTGESYNEQFF